These 13 T cell receptor beta chains were sequenced from one sample in a study of vaccination and CD4 T cells after COVID-19. Stated treatment: roughly ten-day PBMC culture with coronavirus spike peptide pools or control peptides (ViraFEST assay). No antigens are known for them. Cultured CD4+ T cell DNA was sequenced using the Oncomine TCR Beta short-read assay. TCRdb independently ran MiXCR on the PCR reads; one entry per CDR3 protein. The table has approximately 16,000 distinct CDR3 sequences, 78% seen once. This specimen consisted of CD4+ T cells from blood, cultured in vitro, obtained after SARS-CoV-2 vaccination. The receptors here all came from a human donor who received a COVID-19 vaccine.

This sequence joins TRBV7-6 and TRBJ1-4; 7 nucleotides line up with TRBD1. CDR3 length equals 16 residues. CDR1 and CDR2 from the germline V gene are SGHVS and FNYEAQ. The junction had 10 bases not matched to a gene; V was cut back by 2 bases and J by 7 bases. The CDR3 coding sequence is TGTGCCAGCAGCTTATTCTCCGGGACAGCGGGTGAAAAACTGTTTTTT. Residues: CASSLFSGTAGEKLFF.

This clonotype was seen only once. The J gene is TRBJ1-5, the V gene TRBV19; a possible D gene is TRBD1 (5 bases). Looked up from germline, CDR1 is LNHDA and CDR2 is SQIVND (reference sequence). The CDR3 extends over 15 amino acids. The germline V and J ends were trimmed by 0 bases and 3 bases, with 9 bases remaining between them. The CDR3 DNA reads as TGTGCCAGTAGTATAGAGGAGGGGTACAATCAGCCCCAGCATTTT. It specifies CASSIEEGYNQPQHF. Full variable domain (remainder filled in from reference TRBV19 and TRBJ1-5): DGGITQSPKYLFRKEGQNVTLSCEQNLNHDAMYWYRQDPGQGLRLIYYSQIVNDFQKGDIAEGYSVSREKKESFPLTVTSAQKNPTAFYLCASSIEEGYNQPQHFGDGTRLSIL.

The chain combines TRBV19 with TRBJ1-3; D is possibly TRBD1 (6 bases). Trimming took off 1 base at V and 0 bases at J, with 13 bases between the two ends. Germline lookup yields CDR1 LNHDA and CDR2 SQIVND (reference sequence). The CDR3 length is 17 residues. DNA for the CDR3: TGTGCCAGTAGTATAGCAGGGGTCACCTCCTCTGGAAACACCATATATTTT. This sequence encodes CASSIAGVTSSGNTIYF.

The rearrangement uses TRBV6-5 and TRBJ1-1; TRBD1 matches 7 bases. The ends lost 0 bases at V and 0 bases at J; junction bases unmatched: 1. Germline V gene sequence: CDR1 MNHEY, CDR2 SVGAGI. The CDR3 has 15 residues. This CDR3 reads CASSYSDRLNTEAFF. The CDR3, as DNA: TGTGCCAGCAGTTACTCGGACAGGTTGAACACTGAAGCTTTCTTT.

The chain employs TRBV19 and TRBJ2-2, with TRBD1 as a possible D gene (6 bases). Trimming removed 5 bases at V and 4 bases at J, with 11 bases between. The germline gives CDR1 LNHDA, CDR2 SQIVND (reference sequence). The CDR3 runs 14 residues. CDR3 sequence (DNA): TGTGCCAGTAGTGTCAGGGGTCGCACCGGGGAGCTGTTTTTT. It encodes CASSVRGRTGELFF.

The chain has TRBV6-2 or TRBV6-3 and TRBJ2-3, with 9 bases identical to TRBD2. The length of the CDR3 is 18 residues. Germline-derived CDR1 and CDR2 are MNHEY and SVGEGT. V gave up 10 bases and J gave up 1 base; unmatched junction bases: 18. The CDR3 DNA sequence: TGTGCCATCCACATAGGGGCGGGGGGGCGAAGGCGCACAGATACGCAGTATTTT. Amino acid sequence: CAIHIGAGGRRRTDTQYF.

V is TRBV2 and J is TRBJ1-2; possible D gene TRBD1, 5 bases. The CDR3 consists of 15 residues. Trimming stripped 3 bases from V and 0 bases from J, with 11 bases between. Germline V lookup: CDR1 SNHLY, CDR2 FYNNEI. CDR3 nucleotides: TGTGCCAGCAGTGATCGGGGCCTAGCTAACTATGGCTACACCTTC. This encodes CASSDRGLANYGYTF.

The chain recombines TRBV7-2 with TRBJ2-7, with D perhaps being TRBD1 or TRBD2 (5 bases each). The length of the CDR3 is 15 residues. Germline assignment: CDR1 SGHTA and CDR2 FQGNSA. V lost 1 base, J lost 6 bases, and 16 bases lay in between. The CDR3 region is CASSLDPQGEGEQYF. The DNA of the CDR3 is TGTGCCAGCAGCTTAGACCCCCAGGGAGAGGGCGAGCAGTACTTC.

The chain links TRBV7-2 to TRBJ2-7; tentatively, D is TRBD2 (8 bases). The V gene's germline CDR1 is SGHTA and CDR2 FQGNSA. The CDR3 spans 16 residues. V lost 1 base and J lost 2, with 15 bases in between. CDR3 nucleotide sequence: TGTGCCAGCAGCTTAGTAGCGGGACAGAAGGCCTACGAGCAGTACTTC. This sequence encodes CASSLVAGQKAYEQYF.

The chain couples TRBV7-9 to TRBJ2-5, with D uncertain. V was cut by 2 bases and J by 2 bases, with 15 bases left in between. Per the germline V gene, CDR1 is SEHNR and CDR2 is FQNEAQ (reference sequence). The CDR3 sequence is 16 residues long. The DNA for the CDR3 is TGTGCCAGCAGCTTATCCGGACGGTATTTGCAAGAGACCCAGTACTTC. Protein: CASSLSGRYLQETQYF.

This clonotype is deemed medium-sized. The chain is built from TRBV20-1 and TRBJ2-3, with 10 bases matching TRBD2. The CDR3 loop spans 16 amino acids. V dropped 6 bases and J dropped 5; count of bases not matched to a gene: 14. Germline CDR1 and CDR2: DFQATT and SNEGSKA (reference sequence). The CDR3 DNA reads TGCAGTGCCCCTATAGACGTAGCGGGGGGCCAAGATACGCAGTATTTT. This codes for CSAPIDVAGGQDTQYF.

This clonotype appeared once. The V and J genes are TRBV30 and TRBJ2-6; D call uncertain. The germline CDR1 and CDR2 sequences are GTSNPN and SVGIG (reference sequence). V was trimmed by 1 base and J by 0 bases, leaving 10 bases between them. The CDR3 extends over 16 amino acids. The CDR3 spells CAWSGRRASGANVLTF. CDR3 sequence (DNA): TGTGCCTGGAGTGGCCGAAGGGCCTCTGGGGCCAACGTCCTGACTTTC.

Only a few counts were recorded for this clonotype. This chain uses TRBV20-1 with TRBJ2-5, with 11 bases identical to TRBD2. CDR3 length equals 14 residues. V gave up 6 bases and J gave up 3 bases; unmatched junction bases: 6. Germline CDR1 and CDR2: DFQATT and SNEGSKA (reference sequence). This CDR3 reads CSAPILAGEETQYF. Written as DNA, the CDR3 is TGCAGTGCGCCGATACTAGCGGGGGAAGAGACCCAGTACTTC.